These 21 T cell receptor beta chains came from one sample sequenced in a study of T cell repertoires in cytomegalovirus infection. TCRdb ran MiXCR on the reads and lists one entry per CDR3 protein. The sample lists about 100,000 distinct CDR3 sequences, 16% occurring once. Source material: PBMCs. These receptors came from a human donor in good health (CMV status not recorded). Some clones in this sample may be carry-over from other donors' samples.

This clonotype was seen ten or more times. The V call is TRBV27, the J call TRBJ1-1; D call uncertain. In germline, CDR1 is MNHEY, CDR2 SMNVEV (reference sequence). The CDR3 sequence is 15 residues long. Deletions cut 6 bases from V and 0 bases from J, with 14 bases between. DNA for the CDR3: TGTGCCAGCAGGAGGGAGTTGGCCATGAACACTGAAGCTTTCTTT. Translating it yields CASRRELAMNTEAFF.

This clonotype was counted a few times. CDR3 in amino acids: CASSLGTPGEKLFF. CDR3 coding DNA: TGTGCCAGCAGCTTGGGGACGCCGGGGGAAAAACTGTTTTTT. The chain has TRBV5-6 and TRBJ1-4, with D uncertain. CDR1 and CDR2 from the germline V gene are SGHDT and YYEEEE. Trimming removed 0 bases from V and 8 bases from J, with 11 bases in between. This CDR3 contains 14 residues.

This clonotype occurred a few times. V is TRBV11-3 and J is TRBJ2-1; TRBD2 might be the D (5 bases). Trimming left V 4 bases short and J 4 bases short, with 8 bases between. The CDR3 totals 13 residues. Per germline, CDR1 SGHNT and CDR2 YENEEA. The CDR3 coding sequence is TGTGCCAGCAGCTCGGACTCTTACAATGAGCAGTTCTTC. It codes for CASSSDSYNEQFF.

This clonotype was detected ten times or more. The chain joins TRBV7-2 to TRBJ2-5; 9 bases are a match to TRBD2. CDR1 is SGHTA, CDR2 FQGNSA, per germline. The CDR3 is 18 amino acids. Trimming removed 2 bases from V and 5 bases from J; junction bases left unmatched: 15. This chain's CDR3 is CASSLRRGGEGGYETQYF. DNA of the CDR3: TGTGCCAGCAGCTTAAGGCGGGGGGGGGAGGGGGGCTACGAGACCCAGTACTTC.

This clonotype came up a few times. This chain uses TRBV2 with TRBJ2-4; 7 nucleotides line up with TRBD1. The germline gives CDR1 SNHLY, CDR2 FYNNEI. The junction had 12 bases not matched to a gene; V was cut back by 7 bases and J by 9 bases. The CDR3 length is 14 residues. CDR3 sequence (DNA): TGTGCCAGCACGGGGTTGAGGGGGCTCTTCATTCAGTACTTC. It yields the protein CASTGLRGLFIQYF.

J is TRBJ2-6 and V is TRBV6-6; 8 bases fit TRBD1. Germline CDR1 and CDR2: MNHNY and SVGAGI (reference sequence). V lost 2 bases and J lost 3; bases outside the gene matches: 3. The CDR3 is made up of 16 amino acids. The CDR3 loop reads CASSYRQGIGANVLTF. In nucleotides, the CDR3 is TGTGCCAGCAGTTACCGACAGGGGATTGGGGCCAACGTCCTGACTTTC.

The V call is TRBV20-1, the J call TRBJ2-5; D remains unclear. Trimming removed 6 bases from V and 1 base from J, with 12 bases in between. The CDR3 loop spans 13 amino acids. Germline V CDR1 and CDR2: DFQATT, SNEGSKA (reference sequence). CDR3: CSALIYVQETQYF. CDR3 nucleotide sequence: TGCAGTGCCCTAATTTACGTCCAAGAGACCCAGTACTTC.

This clonotype came up a few times. V gene TRBV10-3 combines with J gene TRBJ1-3; D is perhaps TRBD1 (6 bases). This CDR3 has 13 amino acids. Per germline, CDR1 ENHRY and CDR2 SYGVKD. Trimming shortened V by 6 bases and J by 4 bases, and 10 bases separated the two germline ends. CDR3 amino acids: CAISRQEGNTIYF. In nucleotides, the CDR3 is TGTGCCATCAGCCGACAGGAAGGAAACACCATATATTTT.

V is TRBV12-3 or TRBV12-4 and J is TRBJ1-2; weak D call: TRBD1 (6 bases). The CDR3 is 15 amino acids. V was pared by 3 bases and J by 4 bases, with 15 bases between. The chain's CDR3 is CASSLRYREAYGYTF. As DNA, the CDR3 is TGTGCCAGCAGTTTGAGATACAGGGAGGCCTATGGCTACACCTTC.

This clonotype was picked up many times. The chain carries TRBV5-1 and TRBJ1-1; no definite D call. The V and J ends lost 0 bases and 0 bases respectively, with 6 bases between them. The CDR3 has 14 amino acids. Germline V gene data show CDR1 as SGHRS and CDR2 as YFSETQ. The CDR3 nucleotides read TGCGCCAGCAGCTTGGAACCGATGAACACTGAAGCTTTCTTT. This codes for CASSLEPMNTEAFF. Full variable domain (rest looked up from reference TRBV5-1 and TRBJ1-1): KAGVTQTPRYLIKTRGQQVTLSCSPISGHRSVSWYQQTPGQGLQFLFEYFSETQRNKGNFPGRFSGRQFSNSRSEMNVSTLELGDSALYLCASSLEPMNTEAFFGQGTRLTVV.

The chain uses TRBV19 and TRBJ2-3; no firm D call. There are 13 residues in the CDR3. Germline V CDR1 and CDR2: LNHDA, SQIVND (reference sequence). V lost 4 bases, J lost 1 base, and 6 bases lay in between. Here the CDR3 reads CASSTGRTDTQYF. DNA for the CDR3: TGTGCCAGTAGTACGGGCCGCACAGATACGCAGTATTTT.

The table lists this clonotype with many counts. The chain joins TRBV7-2 to TRBJ1-4, with D possibly TRBD1 on 5 matching bases. The length of the CDR3 is 16 residues. Germline CDR1 SGHTA, CDR2 FQGNSA. The V and J ends lost 4 bases and 2 bases respectively, with 14 bases between them. CDR3 sequence: CASSWGLLGTNEKLFF. The CDR3, as DNA: TGTGCCAGCAGCTGGGGACTTCTAGGGACTAATGAAAAACTGTTTTTT.

This clonotype was picked up many times. The genes are TRBV7-2 and TRBJ2-1, with 7 bases lining up with TRBD2. Looked up from germline, CDR1 is SGHTA and CDR2 is FQGNSA. The CDR3 has 15 residues. The trim removed 1 base at V and 8 bases at J, leaving 8 bases unmatched. CDR3 region: CASSLGVEAGHEQFF. Written as DNA, the CDR3 is TGTGCCAGCAGCTTAGGTGTTGAAGCGGGGCATGAGCAGTTCTTC.

This clonotype was counted only a few times. V and J are TRBV7-2 and TRBJ2-7; D not certain. CDR3 size: 14 residues. Trimming removed 2 bases from V and 4 bases from J, with 12 bases in between. From germline, CDR1 is SGHTA and CDR2 FQGNSA. CDR3 residues: CASSLIGPGYEQYF. The CDR3 DNA sequence: TGTGCCAGCAGCTTAATCGGGCCCGGATACGAGCAGTACTTC.

In its sample, this clonotype was seen many times. This sequence may be a read error, since a much larger clone differs from it by one base. V gene TRBV5-5 combines with J gene TRBJ2-2; D remains ambiguous. The CDR3 runs to 15 residues. V lost 2 bases and J lost 0, with 8 bases in between. Germline V gene sequence: CDR1 SGHKS, CDR2 YYEKEE (reference sequence). CDR3 sequence: CASSFTGANTGELFF. Written as DNA, the CDR3 is TGTGCCAGCAGCTTTACTGGCGCGAACACCGGGGAGCTGTTTTTT.

This clonotype appeared a few times. The chain has TRBV12-3 or TRBV12-4 and TRBJ2-2; no definite D call. CDR3 length: 12 residues. Trimming cost V 5 bases and J 3 bases, with 4 bases left between them. CDR3 region: CASSPDTGELFF. The CDR3 nucleotides read TGTGCCAGCAGTCCCGACACCGGGGAGCTGTTTTTT.

This clonotype was observed at least ten times. V gene TRBV11-2 combines with J gene TRBJ2-7; 7 positions agree with TRBD1. The J segment lost 1 base and the V segment lost 2 bases, leaving 2 bases of the junction unmatched. Germline V lookup: CDR1 SGHAT, CDR2 FQNNGV. The CDR3 runs 14 residues. CDR3 amino acids: CASSLPGQSYEQYF. CDR3 coding DNA: TGTGCCAGCAGCTTACCGGGACAGTCCTACGAGCAGTACTTC. Full variable domain (remainder filled in from reference TRBV11-2 and TRBJ2-7): EAGVAQSPRYKIIEKRQSVAFWCNPISGHATLYWYQQILGQGPKLLIQFQNNGVVDDSQLPKDRFSAERLKGVDSTLKIQPAKLEDSAVYLCASSLPGQSYEQYFGPGTRLTVT.

The chain has TRBV10-3 and TRBJ1-2; D is unclear. Looked up from germline, CDR1 is ENHRY and CDR2 is SYGVKD. The V and J ends lost 11 bases and 4 bases respectively, with 17 bases between them. The CDR3 runs 13 residues. The CDR3 reads CAPEQKMGYGYTF. As DNA, the CDR3 is TGTGCCCCAGAACAAAAGATGGGCTATGGCTACACCTTC.

In this sample, this clonotype turned up a few times. The chain uses TRBV28 and TRBJ2-2; 9 bases are a match to TRBD2. The CDR3 consists of 15 residues. The germline CDR1 and CDR2 sequences are MDHEN and SYDVKM. J lost 6 bases, V lost 4 bases, and 6 bases had no gene match. The CDR3 DNA is TGTGCCAGCAGTTGGGCGGGGGGGCCTGCCGGGGAGCTGTTTTTT. Protein product: CASSWAGGPAGELFF.

The chain recombines TRBV7-2 with TRBJ2-5; D might be TRBD2 (6 bases). This CDR3 has 16 amino acids. Germline V CDR1 and CDR2: SGHTA, FQGNSA. Trimming removed 3 bases from V and 0 bases from J, with 14 bases in between. The CDR3 protein is CASSFSLAANQETQYF. The CDR3 DNA follows: TGTGCCAGCAGCTTTTCCTTAGCGGCGAACCAAGAGACCCAGTACTTC.

This clonotype was picked up many times. The V gene is TRBV5-5, the J gene TRBJ1-1; 7 nucleotides match TRBD1. Germline CDR1 and CDR2: SGHKS and YYEKEE (reference sequence). The CDR3 is made up of 13 amino acids. After removal of 4 bases from V and 1 base from J, the junction contained 1 base not matched to a gene. The CDR3 nucleotides are TGTGCCAGCAGCCGGACAGGGAACACTGAAGCTTTCTTT. The encoded protein is CASSRTGNTEAFF.